This note documents a single T cell receptor (beta chain) sequence. This CDR3 has 15 amino acids. Trimming removed 9 bases at V and 5 bases at J, with 23 bases between. CDR1 is SNHLY, CDR2 FYNNEI, per germline. The sample belongs to a study of T cell responses to AZD1222 COVID-19 vaccine. Here immunoSEQ multiplex PCR was the method, and the copy in TCRdb shows in-frame clones only, minus some. In the table there are 95,000 to 150,000 clones, 80% to 95% of which are singletons. V is TRBV2 and J is TRBJ2-7; weak D call: TRBD1 (5 bases). Sequencing was performed on peripheral blood, taken 28 days after the second AZD1222 dose. The sequence came from an adult who received the AZD1222 COVID-19 vaccine. In nucleotides, the CDR3 is TGTGCCAGTCACTTAGTCGGACAAGGCTTCCACGAGCAGTACTTC. This sequence encodes CASHLVGQGFHEQYF.